Following are 30 T cell receptor beta chains from one sample sequenced in a study of shared clonotypes between healthy human individuals. This table comes from immunoSEQ multiplex PCR, and its TCRdb copy is limited to in-frame clones, with some not included. The sample consists of around 700,000 clones, 73% of them appearing once. Sequenced sample: memory CD4+ T cells sorted from blood. Described subset: CD45RA-negative fraction. Receptor source: a woman aged 25 to 39 in good health.

The chain couples TRBV7-6 to TRBJ2-3; the D gene is possibly TRBD1 (5 bases). CDR1 SGHVS and CDR2 FNYEAQ come from the germline V gene. The CDR3 has 13 amino acids. The germline V and J ends were trimmed by 5 bases and 3 bases, with 9 bases remaining between them. The CDR3 region has the DNA TGTGCCAGCAGCAACAGACAGACAGATACGCAGTATTTT. It codes for CASSNRQTDTQYF.

As to this clone: This CDR3 is also generated by other DNA sequences in the sample. This chain links TRBV29-1 with TRBJ2-5, with D tentatively TRBD1 (6 bases). In germline, CDR1 is SQVTM, CDR2 ANQGSEA. The CDR3 is 12 residues long. The germline V and J ends were trimmed by 7 bases and 2 bases, with 11 bases remaining between them. Here the CDR3 reads CSARGGQETQYF. The CDR3 DNA sequence: TGCAGCGCCCGAGGGGGACAAGAGACCCAGTACTTC.

The V call is TRBV2, the J call TRBJ2-3; 7 bases are shared with TRBD2. J lost 6 bases, V lost 7 bases, and 7 bases had no gene match. The CDR3 consists of 13 residues. Germline-derived CDR1 and CDR2 are SNHLY and FYNNEI. The CDR3 sequence is CASNRDYGDTQYF. As DNA, the CDR3 is TGTGCCAGCAACCGGGACTACGGGGATACGCAGTATTTT.

The chain couples TRBV7-2 to TRBJ2-3; 12 bases match TRBD2. J was trimmed by 4 bases and V by 1 base; bases with no gene match: 12. The CDR3 spans 19 residues. Germline V gives CDR1 SGHTA, CDR2 FQGNSA. The CDR3 DNA follows: TGTGCCAGCAGCTTAGTTGCGTTGACTAGCGGGAGCGAGGCAGATACGCAGTATTTT. Amino acids: CASSLVALTSGSEADTQYF. The variable domain in full, completed from reference TRBV7-2 and TRBJ2-3, reads GAGVSQSPSNKVTEKGKDVELRCDPISGHTALYWYRQSLGQGLEFLIYFQGNSAPDKSGLPSDRFSAERTGGSVSTLTIQRTQQEDSAVYLCASSLVALTSGSEADTQYFGPGTRLTVL.

The gene calls are TRBV29-1 and TRBJ2-1, with D perhaps TRBD1 (6 bases). The CDR3 totals 13 residues. CDR1 and CDR2 (germline): SQVTM, ANQGSEA. The V gene lost 6 bases and the J gene lost 7 bases, with 16 bases spanning the gap. Here the CDR3 DNA reads TGCAGCGTGGGTCGGACAGAAGGTAATGAGCAGTTCTTC. It encodes CSVGRTEGNEQFF.

V and J are TRBV6-6 and TRBJ1-4; no definite D call. Trimming stripped 0 bases from V and 4 bases from J, with 9 bases between. The CDR3 runs 15 residues. Germline-derived CDR1 and CDR2 are MNHNY and SVGAGI (reference sequence). The CDR3: CASSYSVGLNEKLFF. DNA for the CDR3: TGTGCCAGCAGTTACTCAGTAGGGCTTAATGAAAAACTGTTTTTT.

The V call is TRBV19, the J call TRBJ2-5, with D possibly TRBD1 on 6 matching bases. Germline CDR1 reads LNHDA; CDR2 reads SQIVND (reference sequence). CDR3 length equals 13 residues. Between the trimmed V and J ends, which lost 7 bases and 2 bases, there was a span of 11 bases. CDR3 loop: CASIGDRQETQYF. The CDR3, as DNA: TGTGCCAGTATCGGCGACAGGCAAGAGACCCAGTACTTC.

The chain recombines TRBV5-4 with TRBJ2-7, with D unclear. This CDR3 region has 14 residues. V lost 0 bases, J lost 0 bases, and 7 bases lay in between. The V gene's germline CDR1 is SGHNT and CDR2 YYREEE (reference sequence). This CDR3 is CASSLAGHSYEQYF. DNA of the CDR3: TGTGCCAGCAGCTTGGCCGGGCACTCCTACGAGCAGTACTTC.

Written as DNA, the CDR3 is TGTGCCAGCAGCGCCGTCTCCTACGAGCAGTACTTC. As protein: CASSAVSYEQYF. The V call is TRBV6-5, the J call TRBJ2-7; no clear D gene. CDR1 MNHEY and CDR2 SVGAGI come from the germline V gene. V lost 6 bases and J lost 0, with 6 bases in between. CDR3 length: 12 amino acids.

This sequence joins TRBV28 and TRBJ2-7; 8 nucleotides align to TRBD2. Germline V CDR1 and CDR2: MDHEN, SYDVKM. V was pared by 10 bases and J by 0 bases, with 11 bases of the junction left unmatched. The CDR3 loop spans 15 amino acids. The CDR3 DNA sequence: TGTGCCACCCTCCAGGCTAGCGGGTCCTCCTACGAGCAGTACTTC. Translated: CATLQASGSSYEQYF.

V gene TRBV14 combines with J gene TRBJ2-5; 8 bases match TRBD2. The germline CDR1 and CDR2 sequences are SGHDN and FVKESK. The CDR3 is made up of 14 amino acids. The trim removed 1 base at V and 5 bases at J, leaving 3 bases unmatched. CDR3 sequence (DNA): TGTGCCAGCAGCCAAGCGGGAGGGCCGGAGACCCAGTACTTC. It translates to CASSQAGGPETQYF.

This chain connects TRBV19 to TRBJ1-2; D is unresolved. This CDR3 comprises 16 residues. Germline CDR1 is LNHDA and CDR2 is SQIVND (reference sequence). The V end was cut by 3 bases, the J end by 4 bases, with 18 bases between. The CDR3 loop is CASSISSNSGIYGYTF. CDR3 sequence (DNA): TGTGCCAGTAGTATCAGCTCGAACAGTGGAATCTATGGCTACACCTTC.

The chain couples TRBV5-1 to TRBJ2-7, with D unresolved. Trimming cost V 4 bases and J 2 bases, with 13 bases left between them. The CDR3 sequence is 14 residues long. Germline V lookup: CDR1 SGHRS, CDR2 YFSETQ. The CDR3 here is CASSPLPSTYEQYF. The CDR3 DNA reads TGCGCCAGCAGCCCCCTCCCTTCAACCTACGAGCAGTACTTC.

There are a few counts of this clone. CDR3 in amino acids: CASSLEGYQGTQYF. The CDR3 DNA is TGTGCCAGCAGCTTAGAGGGATACCAAGGTACGCAGTATTTT. The chain combines TRBV7-9 with TRBJ2-3; D uncertain. CDR1 and CDR2 from the germline V gene are SEHNR and FQNEAQ (reference sequence). Deletions cut 1 base from V and 8 bases from J, with 13 bases between. This CDR3 contains 14 residues.

The chain joins TRBV7-6 to TRBJ2-1; 9 bases line up with TRBD2. There are 15 residues in the CDR3. J gave up 5 bases and V 0 bases, and 2 bases lay outside the gene matches. The germline gives CDR1 SGHVS, CDR2 FNYEAQ. As DNA, the CDR3 is TGTGCCAGCAGCTTAGCTCTAGCGGGGCACAATGAGCAGTTCTTC. Protein: CASSLALAGHNEQFF.

On this clone itself: The same CDR3 also results from other DNA sequences found in this sample. The chain recombines TRBV5-1 with TRBJ2-5; TRBD1 matches 8 bases. Germline CDR1 SGHRS, CDR2 YFSETQ. The V gene end was trimmed by 4 bases and the J gene end by 2 bases; junction bases not matched to a gene: 4. The length of the CDR3 is 14 residues. The CDR3 DNA reads TGCGCCAGCAGCACGGGGACAGGTCAAGAGACCCAGTACTTC. Protein product: CASSTGTGQETQYF.

The rearrangement links TRBV20-1 to TRBJ2-5; D unclear. The CDR3 has 11 amino acids. Trimming removed 6 bases at V and 3 bases at J, with 8 bases between. CDR1 and CDR2 (germline): DFQATT, SNEGSKA (reference sequence). The CDR3 DNA follows: TGCAGTGCGAACAAGGAAGAGACCCAGTACTTC. Amino acids: CSANKEETQYF.

This clone was observed a single time. The gene calls are TRBV28 and TRBJ2-7; perhaps TRBD2 as D (6 bases). There are 14 residues in the CDR3. With 6 bases removed from V and 2 bases from J, the gap between germline ends came to 14 bases. CDR1 MDHEN and CDR2 SYDVKM come from the germline V gene. This CDR3 reads CASSRAGNTYEQYF. DNA for the CDR3: TGTGCCAGCAGCAGGGCGGGGAACACCTACGAGCAGTACTTC.

The rearrangement joins TRBV5-6 to TRBJ1-2, with D unclear. The CDR3 consists of 12 residues. V was cut by 0 bases and J by 5 bases, with 5 bases left in between. Germline V gene sequence: CDR1 SGHDT, CDR2 YYEEEE. CDR3 nucleotides: TGTGCCAGCAGCTTGGAGGGTTATGGCTACACCTTC. Protein sequence: CASSLEGYGYTF.

This chain's CDR3 is CASSDRVGYTF. CDR3 nucleotide sequence: TGTGCCAGCAGTGACAGGGTGGGCTACACCTTC. The V gene is TRBV6-1, the J gene TRBJ1-2; tentatively, D is TRBD1 (5 bases). CDR1 and CDR2 (germline): MNHNS, SASEGT. The CDR3 is 11 amino acids. V shed 3 bases and J shed 8 bases, with 7 bases lying between them.

This rearrangement joins TRBV27 to TRBJ2-7; a weak D match, TRBD2 (6 bases). Looked up from germline, CDR1 is MNHEY and CDR2 is SMNVEV (reference sequence). Between the trimmed V and J ends, which lost 8 bases and 5 bases, there was a span of 19 bases. There are 14 residues in the CDR3. Here the CDR3 reads CASRQRLAFHEQYF. CDR3 sequence (DNA): TGTGCCAGCCGGCAGAGGCTAGCGTTCCACGAGCAGTACTTC.

Worth noting for this clone: This may be a read error, as it is one base from a much larger clone. The rearrangement joins TRBV28 to TRBJ2-1; TRBD2 matches at 10 bases. Germline values: CDR1 MDHEN, CDR2 SYDVKM. The CDR3 sequence is 15 residues long. V was clipped by 4 bases and J by 2 bases; unmatched bases: 2. As DNA, the CDR3 is TGTGCCAGCAGTTCAACTAGCGGGGCCTACAATGAGCAGTTCTTC. This sequence encodes CASSSTSGAYNEQFF. The variable domain in full, completed from reference TRBV28 and TRBJ2-1, reads DVKVTQSSRYLVKRTGEKVFLECVQDMDHENMFWYRQDPGLGLRLIYFSYDVKMKEKGDIPEGYSVSREKKERFSLILESASTNQTSMYLCASSSTSGAYNEQFFGPGTRLTVL.

A single count supports this clone. V gene TRBV28 combines with J gene TRBJ2-7; TRBD2 matches 12 bases. CDR1 and CDR2 from the germline V gene are MDHEN and SYDVKM. The CDR3 totals 14 residues. V was clipped by 5 bases and J by 5 bases; unmatched bases: 4. The CDR3, as DNA: TGTGCCAGCAGTCTAGCGGGAGGGCCCCACGAGCAGTACTTC. Its translation is CASSLAGGPHEQYF.

The genes are TRBV7-2 and TRBJ2-5; D not resolved. V was shortened by 5 bases and J by 3 bases, with 10 bases between the two germline ends. Looked up from germline, CDR1 is SGHTA and CDR2 is FQGNSA. This CDR3 region has 13 residues. The CDR3 is CASSRSREETQYF. The CDR3 nucleotides are TGTGCCAGCAGCCGCAGTCGGGAAGAGACCCAGTACTTC.

The chain combines TRBV27 with TRBJ1-6, with a possible D match to TRBD1 (6 bases). V was cut by 3 bases and J by 2 bases, with 14 bases left in between. The CDR3 runs 17 residues. Germline loops: CDR1 MNHEY, CDR2 SMNVEV (reference sequence). The CDR3 sequence is CASSFTLRDTYNSPLHF. Written as DNA, the CDR3 is TGTGCCAGCAGTTTCACCCTGCGGGACACCTATAATTCACCCCTCCACTTT.

This clone was detected a few times. The DNA is omitted, as the CDR3 cannot be located on it reliably, and the CDR3 follows TCRdb's listing. This chain connects TRBV28 to TRBJ2-7; the table gives TRBD1 as D, unverified against the DNA. Germline V gene data show CDR1 as MDHEN and CDR2 as SYDVKM. With termini counted, the CDR3 has 12 amino acids. The CDR3 protein is CASSFGAGAVYF.

The chain combines TRBV5-4 with TRBJ2-2, with D possibly TRBD2 on 6 matching bases. V shed 0 bases and J shed 1 base, with 10 bases lying between them. This CDR3 has 16 residues. The V gene's germline CDR1 is SGHNT and CDR2 YYREEE (reference sequence). DNA of the CDR3: TGTGCCAGCAGCTTGGCACTAGCAATGAACACCGGGGAGCTGTTTTTT. Residues: CASSLALAMNTGELFF.

This chain uses TRBV2 with TRBJ1-2, with TRBD1 matching over 9 bases. The V gene end was trimmed by 5 bases and the J gene end by 7 bases; junction bases not matched to a gene: 5. This CDR3 region has 13 residues. CDR1 and CDR2 (germline): SNHLY, FYNNEI. The CDR3 nucleotides read TGTGCCAGCAGTCCTACAGGGGGCACTGGCTACACCTTC. Encoded protein: CASSPTGGTGYTF.

The chain is built from TRBV11-3 and TRBJ2-1, with a tentative D call TRBD2 (5 bases). The CDR3 runs 12 residues. Germline assignment: CDR1 SGHNT and CDR2 YENEEA. V dropped 1 base and J dropped 12 bases, with 10 bases sitting between them. CDR3 loop: CASSLAGIRQFF. DNA of the CDR3: TGTGCCAGCAGCTTAGCGGGGATTAGGCAGTTCTTC.

This clone showed up just once. J is TRBJ2-7 and V is TRBV6-5; the D call may be TRBD1 or TRBD2 (5 bases each). CDR3 length equals 14 residues. Germline CDR1 reads MNHEY; CDR2 reads SVGAGI. Trimming removed 6 bases from V and 2 bases from J, with 14 bases in between. DNA for the CDR3: TGTGCCAGCAGAGGTAATCCGGGGCCCTACGAGCAGTACTTC. Translated, it gives CASRGNPGPYEQYF.